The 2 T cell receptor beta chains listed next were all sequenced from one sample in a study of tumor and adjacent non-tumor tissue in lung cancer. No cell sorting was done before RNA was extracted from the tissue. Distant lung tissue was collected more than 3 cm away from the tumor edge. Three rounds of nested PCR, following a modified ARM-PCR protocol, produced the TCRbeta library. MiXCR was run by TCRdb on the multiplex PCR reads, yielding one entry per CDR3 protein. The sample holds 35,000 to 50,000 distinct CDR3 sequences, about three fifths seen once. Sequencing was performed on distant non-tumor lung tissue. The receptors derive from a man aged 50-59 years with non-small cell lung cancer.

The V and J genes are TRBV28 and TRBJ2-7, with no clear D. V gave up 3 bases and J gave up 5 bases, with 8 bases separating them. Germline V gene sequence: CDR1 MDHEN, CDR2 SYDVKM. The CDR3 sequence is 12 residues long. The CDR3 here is CASSLKGDEQYF. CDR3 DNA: TGTGCCAGCAGTTTGAAGGGTGACGAGCAGTACTTC.

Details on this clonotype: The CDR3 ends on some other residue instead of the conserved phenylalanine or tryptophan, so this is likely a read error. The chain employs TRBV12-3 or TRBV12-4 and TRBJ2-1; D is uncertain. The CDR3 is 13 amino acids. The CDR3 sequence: CASSFSEVNEQFS. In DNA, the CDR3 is TGTGCCAGTAGTTTTTCAGAAGTCAATGAGCAGTTCTCC.